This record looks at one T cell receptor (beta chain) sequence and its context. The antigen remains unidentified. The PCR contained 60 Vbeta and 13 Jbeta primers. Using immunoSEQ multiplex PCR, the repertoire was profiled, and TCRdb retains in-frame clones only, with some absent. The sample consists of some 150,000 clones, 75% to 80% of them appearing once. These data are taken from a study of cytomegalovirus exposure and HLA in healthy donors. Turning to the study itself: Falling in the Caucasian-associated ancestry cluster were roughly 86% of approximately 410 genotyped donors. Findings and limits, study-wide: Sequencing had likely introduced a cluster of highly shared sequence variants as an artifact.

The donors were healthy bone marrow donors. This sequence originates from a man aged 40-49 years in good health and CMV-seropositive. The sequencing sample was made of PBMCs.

The CDR3 is CASSAGFPGQGRETQYF. CDR3 bases: TGTGCCAGCAGCGCCGGTTTCCCGGGACAGGGGAGAGAGACCCAGTACTTC. The genes are TRBV11-2 and TRBJ2-5, with TRBD1 matching over 10 bases. The length of the CDR3 is 17 residues. J gave up 4 bases and V 5 bases, and 13 bases lay outside the gene matches. CDR1 is SGHAT, CDR2 FQNNGV, per germline.